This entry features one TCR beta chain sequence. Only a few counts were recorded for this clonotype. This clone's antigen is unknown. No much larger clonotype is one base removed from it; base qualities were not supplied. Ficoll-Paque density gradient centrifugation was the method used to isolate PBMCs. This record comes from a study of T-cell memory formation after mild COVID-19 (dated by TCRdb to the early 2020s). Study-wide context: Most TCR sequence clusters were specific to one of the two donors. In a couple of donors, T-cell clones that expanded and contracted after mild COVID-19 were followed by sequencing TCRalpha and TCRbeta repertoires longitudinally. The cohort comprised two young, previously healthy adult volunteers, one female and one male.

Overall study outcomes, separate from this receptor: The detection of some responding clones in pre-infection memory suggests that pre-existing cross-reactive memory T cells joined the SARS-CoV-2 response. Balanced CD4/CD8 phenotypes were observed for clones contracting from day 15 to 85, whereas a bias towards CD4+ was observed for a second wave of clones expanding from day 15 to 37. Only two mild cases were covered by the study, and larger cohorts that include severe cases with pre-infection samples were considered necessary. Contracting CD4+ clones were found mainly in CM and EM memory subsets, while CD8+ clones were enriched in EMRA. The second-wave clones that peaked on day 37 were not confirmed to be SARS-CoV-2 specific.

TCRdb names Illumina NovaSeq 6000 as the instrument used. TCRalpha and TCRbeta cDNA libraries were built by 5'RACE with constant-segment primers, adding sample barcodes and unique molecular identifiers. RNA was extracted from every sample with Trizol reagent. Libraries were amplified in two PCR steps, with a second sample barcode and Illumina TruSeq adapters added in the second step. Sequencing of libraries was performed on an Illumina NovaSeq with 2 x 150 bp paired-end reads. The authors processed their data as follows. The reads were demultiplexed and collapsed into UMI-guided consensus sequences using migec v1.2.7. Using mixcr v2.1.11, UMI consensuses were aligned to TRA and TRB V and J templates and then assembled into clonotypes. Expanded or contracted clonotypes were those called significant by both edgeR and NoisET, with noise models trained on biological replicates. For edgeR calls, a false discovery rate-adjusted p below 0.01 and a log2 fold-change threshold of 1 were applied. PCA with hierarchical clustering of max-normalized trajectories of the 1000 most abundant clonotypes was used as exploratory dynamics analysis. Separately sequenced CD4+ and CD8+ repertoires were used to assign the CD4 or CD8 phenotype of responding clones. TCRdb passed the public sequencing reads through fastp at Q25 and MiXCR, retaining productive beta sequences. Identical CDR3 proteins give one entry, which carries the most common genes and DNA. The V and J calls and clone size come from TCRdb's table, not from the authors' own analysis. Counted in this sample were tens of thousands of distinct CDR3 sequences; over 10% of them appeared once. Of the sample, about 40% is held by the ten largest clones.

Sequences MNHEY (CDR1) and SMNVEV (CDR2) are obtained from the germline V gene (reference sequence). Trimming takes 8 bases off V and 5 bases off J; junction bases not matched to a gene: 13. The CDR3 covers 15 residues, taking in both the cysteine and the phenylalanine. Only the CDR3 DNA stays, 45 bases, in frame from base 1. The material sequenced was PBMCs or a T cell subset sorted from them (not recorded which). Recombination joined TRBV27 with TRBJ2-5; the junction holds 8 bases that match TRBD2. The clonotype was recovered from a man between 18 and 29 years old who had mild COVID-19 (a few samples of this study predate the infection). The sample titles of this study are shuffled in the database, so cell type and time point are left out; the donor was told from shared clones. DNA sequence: TGTGCCAGCCATCTGCTCGCGGGGGGCAGGGAGACCCAGTACTTC. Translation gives CASHLLAGGRETQYF.